This entry lists 10 T cell receptor beta chains sequenced from one sample in a study of CD8+ T cells in alopecia areata. Reverse transcription of extracted RNA yielded cDNA, which provided the sequencing template. The table came from immunoSEQ multiplex PCR; TCRdb's copy has only in-frame clones and leaves some out. The sample shows some 200,000 clones, 50% to 60% of them seen only once. Sequenced here: CD4+ T cells sorted from blood, sampled at week 0. These receptors originate from a human donor with alopecia areata.

Turning to this clone: The sample contains more than one DNA sequence encoding this CDR3. This sequence joins TRBV2 and TRBJ2-5; D remains unclear. This CDR3 spans 11 amino acids. The V gene's germline CDR1 is SNHLY and CDR2 FYNNEI. Deletions cut 1 base from V and 5 bases from J, with 2 bases between. The CDR3 bases are TGTGCCAGCAGTGAAGAGGAGACCCAGTACTTC. Amino acids: CASSEEETQYF.

This clone was seen more than once but under ten times. The rearrangement links TRBV5-1 to TRBJ1-1; D gene uncertain. CDR1 is SGHRS and CDR2 is YFSETQ in the germline V gene. The V gene lost 4 bases and the J gene lost 1 base, with 8 bases spanning the gap. There are 13 residues in the CDR3. CDR3 sequence (DNA): TGCGCCAGCAGCGGAATAAGGAACACTGAAGCTTTCTTT. Amino acid sequence: CASSGIRNTEAFF.

The chain joins TRBV7-2 to TRBJ2-7; D unclear. V was cut by 2 bases and J by 1 base, with 9 bases left in between. CDR3 length: 14 residues. The germline CDR1 and CDR2 sequences are SGHTA and FQGNSA. The CDR3 nucleotides read TGTGCCAGCAGCTTAACCCGCAGATCCTACGAGCAGTACTTC. Translation gives CASSLTRRSYEQYF.

This clone occurred a few times. V is TRBV9 and J is TRBJ1-6; 8 positions match TRBD1. This CDR3 is 14 amino acids long. The germline gives CDR1 SGDLS, CDR2 YYNGEE. J lost 5 bases, V lost 4 bases, and 2 bases had no gene match. As DNA, the CDR3 is TGTGCCAGCAGCCTGGGACAGGATAATTCACCCCTCCACTTT. Encoded protein: CASSLGQDNSPLHF.

CDR3 region: CASKFRGLTNEKLFF. For the CDR3, the DNA is TGTGCCAGCAAATTCAGGGGGCTAACTAATGAAAAACTGTTTTTT. The gene calls are TRBV6-5 and TRBJ1-4; 8 nucleotides match TRBD1. J gave up 1 base and V 7 bases, and 5 bases lay outside the gene matches. CDR1 is MNHEY and CDR2 is SVGAGI in the germline V gene. The CDR3 covers 15 residues.

This chain links TRBV25-1 with TRBJ2-4; D is uncertain. The CDR3 runs 11 residues. Germline-derived CDR1 and CDR2 are MGHDK and SYGVNS. Trimming cost V 4 bases and J 8 bases, with 6 bases left between them. CDR3 region: CASSARDIQYF. The CDR3 DNA sequence: TGTGCCAGCAGTGCCCGTGACATTCAGTACTTC.

This chain connects TRBV6-5 to TRBJ1-5, with D hard to call. The CDR3 is 15 residues long. The germline gives CDR1 MNHEY, CDR2 SVGAGI. Trimming removed 5 bases at V and 3 bases at J, with 14 bases between. The CDR3 region is CASSRSYRDNQPQHF. CDR3 nucleotide sequence: TGTGCCAGCAGTCGATCGTATCGGGACAATCAGCCCCAGCATTTT.

The chain employs TRBV5-1 and TRBJ2-5; 9 bases agree with TRBD1. J lost 3 bases, V lost 4 bases, and 4 bases had no gene match. Germline V CDR1 and CDR2: SGHRS, YFSETQ. The CDR3 spans 14 residues. CDR3 coding DNA: TGCGCCAGCAGCCAAGGACAGGGGAAAGAGACCCAGTACTTC. This codes for CASSQGQGKETQYF.

The chain recombines TRBV2 with TRBJ2-6; D perhaps matches TRBD1 (6 bases). The CDR3 extends over 18 amino acids. V was pared by 6 bases and J by 2 bases, with 20 bases between. CDR1 and CDR2 from the germline V gene are SNHLY and FYNNEI. The DNA of the CDR3 is TGTGCCAGCAGCGATACGATCAACACAGGGACTGGGGCCAACGTCCTGACTTTC. Protein: CASSDTINTGTGANVLTF.

The J gene is TRBJ1-5, the V gene TRBV30, with D uncertain. Deletions cut 1 base from V and 11 bases from J, with 21 bases between. Germline V CDR1 and CDR2: GTSNPN, SVGIG (reference sequence). The CDR3 spans 15 residues. CDR3 nucleotide sequence: TGTGCCTGGAGTGCCGATAACAAGGGCCGAGGGTCCCAGCATTTT. Amino acids: CAWSADNKGRGSQHF. The complete variable domain, with remaining parts taken from reference TRBV30 and TRBJ1-5, reads SQTIHQWPATLVQPVGSPLSLECTVEGTSNPNLYWYRQAAGRGLQLLFYSVGIGQISSEVPQNLSASRPQDRQFILSSKKLLLSDSGFYLCAWSADNKGRGSQHFGDGTRLSIL.